This is a list of T cell receptor beta chains from one sample in a study of blood T cell repertoires in COVID-19. The repertoire was sequenced with immunoSEQ multiplex PCR; TCRdb's copy has only in-frame clones and lacks some. The sample contains roughly 80,000 clones, about 85% of which appear only once. Sequences were obtained from peripheral blood. The receptors were sampled from a man aged 55 to 70 with active or convalescent COVID-19. Both conserved end residues are part of each CDR3. Fields, in order: D gene, V gene, clone size, J gene, CDR3 protein, CDR3 DNA. A D gene is named only where the DNA matches it firmly. Expanded clones get a size class; other rows say once, few or many, or leave the size out.

D: TRBD2
V: TRBV20-1
size: -
J: TRBJ2-3
CDR3: CSASPGLAGIFTDTQYF
DNA: TGCAGTGCTAGTCCTGGACTAGCGGGGATCTTTACAGATACGCAGTATTTT

D: -
V: TRBV19
size: -
J: TRBJ1-6
CDR3: CASRPPTGSSYNSPLHF
DNA: TGTGCCAGTAGGCCCCCGACGGGGAGCTCCTATAATTCACCCCTCCACTTT

D: -
V: TRBV6-2/TRBV6-3
size: -
J: TRBJ1-1
CDR3: CASSYGRGSEAFF
DNA: TGTGCCAGCAGTTACGGGCGGGGCTCTGAAGCTTTCTTT

D: TRBD2
V: TRBV7-2
size: -
J: TRBJ2-2
CDR3: CASSQREGRYTGELFF
DNA: TGTGCCAGCAGCCAAAGGGAGGGGCGGTACACCGGGGAGCTGTTTTTT

D: TRBD1
V: TRBV5-4
size: few
J: TRBJ2-1
CDR3: CASSLGQGKENEQFF
DNA: TGTGCCAGCAGCTTGGGACAGGGGAAGGAGAATGAGCAGTTCTTC

D: -
V: TRBV3-1/TRBV3-2
size: -
J: TRBJ2-1
CDR3: CASSQVAALQFF
DNA: TGTGCCAGCAGCCAAGTGGCGGCCCTCCAGTTCTTC

D: TRBD2
V: TRBV4-1
size: -
J: TRBJ2-5
CDR3: CASSQIGLALETQYF
DNA: TGCGCCAGCAGCCAAATTGGACTAGCTCTAGAGACCCAGTACTTC

D: -
V: TRBV5-1
size: -
J: TRBJ1-1
CDR3: CASSLFSGSMNTEAFF
DNA: TGCGCCAGCAGCTTGTTCTCAGGGTCCATGAACACTGAAGCTTTCTTT

D: TRBD1
V: TRBV2
size: -
J: TRBJ1-5
CDR3: CASRSGQGNYQPQHF
DNA: TGTGCCAGCAGATCCGGACAGGGAAATTATCAGCCCCAGCATTTT

D: TRBD1
V: TRBV5-1
size: once
J: TRBJ2-7
CDR3: CASSEGPGTGGFEQYF
DNA: TGCGCCAGCAGTGAAGGGCCGGGGACAGGGGGCTTCGAGCAGTACTTC

D: -
V: TRBV7-2
size: -
J: TRBJ1-2
CDR3: CASSLTGQPEANYGYTF
DNA: TGTGCCAGCAGCTTAACCGGACAGCCTGAAGCTAACTATGGCTACACCTTC

D: -
V: TRBV9
size: -
J: TRBJ2-1
CDR3: CASSVELSNEQFF
DNA: TGTGCCAGCAGCGTCGAGCTAAGCAATGAGCAGTTCTTC

D: -
V: TRBV27
size: -
J: TRBJ2-3
CDR3: CASSSLGQGSFDTQYF
DNA: TGTGCCAGCAGTTCCCTCGGGCAGGGTAGTTTCGATACGCAGTATTTT

D: -
V: TRBV18
size: -
J: TRBJ2-2
CDR3: CASSPFSGREGTGELFF
DNA: TGTGCCAGCTCACCATTTTCGGGCAGGGAAGGCACCGGGGAGCTGTTTTTT

D: -
V: TRBV18
size: -
J: TRBJ1-3
CDR3: CASSPQPPSRGHGNTIYF
DNA: TGTGCCAGCTCACCACAACCCCCAAGCAGGGGCCATGGAAACACCATATATTTT

D: -
V: TRBV19
size: -
J: TRBJ1-5
CDR3: CASSSSGGGNQPQHF
DNA: TGTGCCAGTAGCTCCTCGGGGGGCGGCAATCAGCCCCAGCATTTT

D: TRBD1
V: TRBV12-3/TRBV12-4
size: -
J: TRBJ1-1
CDR3: CASNLGQGDEAFF
DNA: TGTGCCAGCAACTTGGGGCAGGGGGACGAAGCTTTCTTT

D: -
V: TRBV5-4
size: few
J: TRBJ1-2
CDR3: CASSSTGAPFYGYTF
DNA: TGTGCCAGCAGCTCGACGGGTGCCCCTTTTTATGGCTACACCTTC

D: TRBD2
V: TRBV2
size: once
J: TRBJ2-3
CDR3: CASSLLSGVLSTDTQYF
DNA: TGTGCCAGCAGCCTCTTAAGCGGGGTCCTCAGCACAGATACGCAGTATTTT

D: TRBD1
V: TRBV12-3/TRBV12-4
size: -
J: TRBJ1-2
CDR3: CASRDRVHGGYTF
DNA: TGTGCCAGCAGAGACAGGGTTCATGGTGGCTACACCTTC

D: TRBD1
V: TRBV9
size: -
J: TRBJ2-1
CDR3: CASSGVGTVYNEQFF
DNA: TGTGCCAGCAGCGGGGTGGGGACAGTTTACAATGAGCAGTTCTTC

D: TRBD1
V: TRBV7-9
size: -
J: TRBJ1-1
CDR3: CASSPQGEGTEAFF
DNA: TGTGCCAGCAGCCCGCAGGGGGAAGGGACTGAAGCTTTCTTT

D: -
V: TRBV4-1
size: -
J: TRBJ1-5
CDR3: CASSQGQASNQPQHF
DNA: TGCGCCAGCAGCCAAGGACAGGCGAGCAATCAGCCCCAGCATTTT

D: TRBD1
V: TRBV19
size: -
J: TRBJ2-2
CDR3: CASAPRWGQGSTGELFF
DNA: TGTGCCAGTGCGCCCCGTTGGGGACAGGGGTCCACCGGGGAGCTGTTTTTT

D: -
V: TRBV5-8
size: few
J: TRBJ1-5
CDR3: CASSYIRVGNQPQHF
DNA: TGTGCCAGCAGCTACATCAGGGTAGGCAATCAGCCCCAGCATTTT

D: TRBD1
V: TRBV4-3
size: -
J: TRBJ2-7
CDR3: CASSQAATGPNEQYF
DNA: TGCGCCAGCAGCCAAGCCGCGACAGGGCCAAACGAGCAGTACTTC

D: -
V: TRBV12-2
size: -
J: TRBJ1-1
CDR3: CASRPRDRGKPEAFF
DNA: TGTGCAAGTCGCCCCCGCGACAGGGGTAAGCCTGAAGCTTTCTTT

D: TRBD1
V: TRBV7-3
size: -
J: TRBJ2-2
CDR3: CASSFRGLGTGELFF
DNA: TGTGCCAGCAGTTTCAGGGGGCTGGGCACCGGGGAGCTGTTTTTT

D: -
V: TRBV7-9
size: -
J: TRBJ1-6
CDR3: CASSFFDFNSPLHF
DNA: TGTGCCAGCAGCTTTTTTGACTTTAATTCACCCCTCCACTTT

D: -
V: TRBV3-1/TRBV3-2
size: -
J: TRBJ2-3
CDR3: CASSQVRSGTQYF
DNA: TGTGCCAGCAGCCAAGTGCGGAGCGGGACGCAGTATTTT

D: TRBD1
V: TRBV29-1
size: -
J: TRBJ1-4
CDR3: CSVATGTANEKLFF
DNA: TGCAGCGTTGCGACCGGGACAGCAAATGAAAAACTGTTTTTT

D: TRBD2
V: TRBV7-2
size: -
J: TRBJ2-2
CDR3: CASSRGLAPGELFF
DNA: TGTGCCAGCAGCCGGGGACTAGCGCCCGGGGAGCTGTTTTTT

D: TRBD1
V: TRBV10-3
size: -
J: TRBJ1-1
CDR3: CAINRDRAYMNTEAFF
DNA: TGTGCCATCAACCGGGACAGGGCATACATGAACACTGAAGCTTTCTTT

D: -
V: TRBV5-6
size: once
J: TRBJ2-3
CDR3: CASSRTDTQYF
DNA: TGTGCCAGCAGCCGGACAGATACGCAGTATTTT